One and the same sample provided the 27 T cell receptor beta chains below, sequenced in a study of blood T cell repertoires in COVID-19. Generated by immunoSEQ multiplex PCR, the TCRdb table keeps only in-frame clones and is missing some. The sample comprises 200,000 or so clones, 80% to 85% of which are singletons, and about 4.9% rests with the top ten. Sequences were obtained from peripheral blood. The receptors were gathered from a woman under 40 with acute or convalescent COVID-19.

The rearrangement links TRBV2 to TRBJ2-7, with TRBD1 identical over 7 bases. V gave up 3 bases and J gave up 2 bases; unmatched junction bases: 10. This CDR3 spans 16 amino acids. The germline V gene has CDR1 SNHLY and CDR2 FYNNEI. The CDR3 spells CASSDSGRDSPYEQYF. The CDR3 DNA follows: TGTGCCAGCAGTGACAGTGGTCGGGACAGCCCCTACGAGCAGTACTTC.

This clone was observed once. The V gene is TRBV5-3, the J gene TRBJ1-1; no clear D. TRBV5-3 is filed as an ORF, its function uncertain. V gave up 4 bases and J gave up 7 bases, with 26 bases separating them. The CDR3 runs 17 residues. CDR3 bases: TGTGCCAGAAGCCCAAATAATCCCTTTCGGGGTGGCAATGAAGCTTTCTTT. Its translation is CARSPNNPFRGGNEAFF.

This clone was detected once. The chain's CDR3 is CASSIGTSLSSYEQYF. CDR3 nucleotide sequence: TGTGCCAGTAGTATAGGGACTAGCCTCAGCTCCTACGAGCAGTACTTC. The chain couples TRBV19 to TRBJ2-7; 8 positions match TRBD2. Germline values: CDR1 LNHDA, CDR2 SQIVND (reference sequence). There are 16 residues in the CDR3. Trimming removed 1 base from V and 0 bases from J; junction bases left unmatched: 5.

The chain is built from TRBV5-1 and TRBJ1-3, with a possible D match to TRBD1 (6 bases). The CDR3 contains 16 residues. V was trimmed by 4 bases and J by 4 bases, leaving 18 bases between them. The germline gives CDR1 SGHRS, CDR2 YFSETQ. Here the CDR3 DNA reads TGCGCCAGCAGCCCGGGAGGGGGAGAAGGAGGAAACACCATATATTTT. This encodes CASSPGGGEGGNTIYF. The full variable domain, with the rest looked up from reference TRBV5-1 and TRBJ1-3, is KAGVTQTPRYLIKTRGQQVTLSCSPISGHRSVSWYQQTPGQGLQFLFEYFSETQRNKGNFPGRFSGRQFSNSRSEMNVSTLELGDSALYLCASSPGGGEGGNTIYFGEGSWLTVV.

This chain connects TRBV6-5 to TRBJ2-7, with 9 bases lining up with TRBD2. Germline trimming cut 7 bases from V and 4 bases from J; bases unmatched to any gene: 11. CDR1 is MNHEY and CDR2 is SVGAGI in the germline V gene. This CDR3 is built from 15 residues. The CDR3 sequence: CASITTPLAGYEQYF. The CDR3 nucleotides are TGTGCCAGCATCACCACGCCGCTAGCGGGGTACGAGCAGTACTTC.

V usage is TRBV28 and J usage is TRBJ2-1, with D perhaps matching TRBD2 (5 bases). The CDR3 runs to 16 residues. V lost 1 base and J lost 1, with 11 bases in between. Germline CDR1 and CDR2: MDHEN and SYDVKM. CDR3 bases: TGTGCCAGCAGTTTATTCACCGGGATGTCCTACAATGAGCAGTTCTTC. Amino acid sequence: CASSLFTGMSYNEQFF.

The chain employs TRBV5-4 and TRBJ2-7; 15 positions agree with TRBD2. V trimming: 0 bases; J trimming: 4 bases; junction bases outside the gene matches: 2. The CDR3 is 16 amino acids. CDR1 is SGHNT, CDR2 YYREEE, per germline (reference sequence). CDR3 loop: CASSLGTSGRGYEQYF. The CDR3 coding sequence is TGTGCCAGCAGCTTGGGGACTAGCGGGAGGGGGTACGAGCAGTACTTC.

J is TRBJ1-6 and V is TRBV19, with 8 bases identical to TRBD1. The CDR3 extends over 20 amino acids. V lost 3 bases, J lost 7 bases, and 20 bases stayed unmatched. The germline V gene has CDR1 LNHDA and CDR2 SQIVND (reference sequence). CDR3 amino acids: CASSISGGDSAGFFNSPLHF. DNA for the CDR3: TGTGCCAGTAGTATCTCAGGGGGCGATTCGGCCGGGTTCTTCAATTCACCCCTCCACTTT.

The rearrangement uses TRBV7-9 and TRBJ2-7; TRBD1 agrees at 9 bases. V dropped 5 bases and J dropped 7; count of bases not matched to a gene: 9. The CDR3 has 14 residues. Germline V gene data show CDR1 as SEHNR and CDR2 as FQNEAQ (reference sequence). CDR3 coding DNA: TGTGCCAGCAGCCACCGGGACAGGGCGGGGGAGCAGTACTTC. Protein product: CASSHRDRAGEQYF.

This clone was seen only a few times. The chain uses TRBV19 and TRBJ2-1; 8 nucleotides match TRBD2. The CDR3 spans 15 residues. CDR1 is LNHDA and CDR2 is SQIVND in the germline V gene (reference sequence). V lost 9 bases and J lost 7; bases outside the gene matches: 14. The CDR3 DNA reads TGTGCCAGCCGGGGGACGGGAGGGCCGGAGAATGAGCAGTTCTTC. It translates to CASRGTGGPENEQFF.

This clone was observed a few times. The V and J genes are TRBV7-6 and TRBJ2-1, with 7 bases matching TRBD2. Germline CDR1 SGHVS, CDR2 FNYEAQ. J gave up 5 bases and V 1 base, and 11 bases lay outside the gene matches. The CDR3 is 17 residues long. The CDR3 DNA reads as TGTGCCAGCAGCTTAGGTAGAACGGCTAGCGGAGACAATGAGCAGTTCTTC. The encoded protein is CASSLGRTASGDNEQFF.

The V and J genes are TRBV11-3 and TRBJ2-1, with TRBD2 matching 11 bases. Germline loops: CDR1 SGHNT, CDR2 YENEEA. J was trimmed by 9 bases and V by 5 bases; bases with no gene match: 9. CDR3 length equals 15 residues. The CDR3 DNA is TGTGCCAGCAGCGCGTTTAGCGGGAGGGCCGGTGAGCAGTTCTTC. This gives the protein CASSAFSGRAGEQFF.

The rearrangement joins TRBV12-3 or TRBV12-4 to TRBJ1-2; D is possibly TRBD1 (6 bases). This CDR3 comprises 13 residues. V dropped 6 bases and J dropped 8 bases, with 16 bases sitting between them. The CDR3 spells CASRILNREGYTF. DNA for the CDR3: TGTGCCAGCAGAATCCTTAACAGGGAAGGCTACACCTTC.

The chain recombines TRBV28 with TRBJ1-3; D remains ambiguous. This CDR3 spans 14 amino acids. V dropped 7 bases and J dropped 0 bases, with 10 bases sitting between them. Germline V gene sequence: CDR1 MDHEN, CDR2 SYDVKM. The CDR3 region is CASTQFYSGNTIYF. The CDR3 nucleotides are TGTGCCAGCACCCAGTTTTACTCTGGAAACACCATATATTTT.

V is TRBV25-1 and J is TRBJ1-6, with TRBD1 matching 7 bases. The J segment lost 5 bases and the V segment lost 4 bases, leaving 11 bases of the junction unmatched. The CDR3 extends over 17 amino acids. The germline V gene encodes CDR1 MGHDK and CDR2 SYGVNS. CDR3 in DNA: TGTGCCAGCAGTGCCCCTACCTGGGGGACAGATAATTCACCCCTCCACTTT. Protein product: CASSAPTWGTDNSPLHF. Filled out from reference TRBV25-1 and TRBJ1-6, the complete variable domain reads EADIYQTPRYLVIGTGKKITLECSQTMGHDKMYWYQQDPGMELHLIHYSYGVNSTEKGDLSSESTVSRIRTEHFPLTLESARPSHTSQYLCASSAPTWGTDNSPLHFGNGTRLTVT.

The V call is TRBV5-1, the J call TRBJ1-1; D is unresolved. Germline assignment: CDR1 SGHRS and CDR2 YFSETQ. Trimming removed 1 base from V and 3 bases from J, with 4 bases in between. The CDR3 totals 12 residues. The chain's CDR3 is CASSLQDTEAFF. CDR3 coding DNA: TGCGCCAGCAGCTTGCAGGACACTGAAGCTTTCTTT.

V is TRBV24-1 and J is TRBJ1-1; D unresolved. V was trimmed by 0 bases and J by 8 bases, leaving 9 bases between them. This CDR3 is built from 13 residues. Per the germline V gene, CDR1 is KGHDR and CDR2 is SFDVKD. CDR3 coding DNA: TGTGCCACCAGTGATTTGGTCAGCGGAGAAGCTTTCTTT. As protein: CATSDLVSGEAFF.

The rearrangement uses TRBV29-1 and TRBJ2-7; possibly TRBD2 for D (6 bases). Trimming took 2 bases from V and 3 from J, leaving 14 bases between them. The CDR3 length is 14 residues. Germline V lookup: CDR1 SQVTM, CDR2 ANQGSEA. The CDR3 loop reads CSVEHRRGSYEQYF. As DNA, the CDR3 is TGCAGCGTTGAACATCGGCGGGGCAGCTACGAGCAGTACTTC.

The rearrangement joins TRBV5-4 to TRBJ2-2; 9 positions match TRBD1. Germline V gives CDR1 SGHNT, CDR2 YYREEE (reference sequence). Trimming took 0 bases from V and 6 from J; bases not matched to a gene: 3. This CDR3 has 15 amino acids. The DNA for the CDR3 is TGTGCCAGCAGCTTGGCACAGGGGGCCTCCGGGGAGCTGTTTTTT. Translation gives CASSLAQGASGELFF. Variable domain in full (rest from reference TRBV5-4 and TRBJ2-2): ETGVTQSPTHLIKTRGQQVTLRCSSQSGHNTVSWYQQALGQGPQFIFQYYREEENGRGNFPPRFSGLQFPNYSSELNVNALELDDSALYLCASSLAQGASGELFFGEGSRLTVL.

V usage is TRBV6-5 and J usage is TRBJ1-5; 7 bases are a match to TRBD1. The trim removed 11 bases at V and 6 bases at J, leaving 7 bases unmatched. The germline gives CDR1 MNHEY, CDR2 SVGAGI. The CDR3 contains 12 residues. Written as DNA, the CDR3 is TGTGCCGGAGGGACAGTGCCTCAGCCCCAGCATTTT. Protein product: CAGGTVPQPQHF.

The chain couples TRBV6-5 to TRBJ1-2; 7 bases align to TRBD1. CDR3 length equals 14 residues. V shed 5 bases and J 6 bases; nucleotides not matched to a gene: 9. Germline CDR1 reads MNHEY; CDR2 reads SVGAGI. CDR3 DNA sequence: TGTGCCAGCAGTACCACGACAGGGCCCAATGGCTACACCTTC. Protein: CASSTTTGPNGYTF.

This clone was seen only once. The chain links TRBV5-4 to TRBJ2-1; 8 bases fit TRBD1. Germline trimming cut 6 bases from V and 5 bases from J; bases unmatched to any gene: 7. The CDR3 contains 14 residues. Per the germline V gene, CDR1 is SGHNT and CDR2 is YYREEE (reference sequence). The CDR3 here is CASTRQGSDNEQFF. CDR3 in DNA: TGTGCCAGCACCAGACAGGGGTCGGACAATGAGCAGTTCTTC.

This clone has ten or more counts. The rearrangement uses TRBV7-2 and TRBJ2-5; tentatively, D is TRBD2 (7 bases). The V end was cut by 5 bases, the J end by 5 bases, with 21 bases between. This CDR3 contains 16 residues. Germline-derived CDR1 and CDR2 are SGHTA and FQGNSA. The CDR3 here is CASSEGGLAILETQYF. The CDR3 nucleotides read TGTGCCAGCAGCGAGGGGGGGCTAGCGATTTTGGAGACCCAGTACTTC.

The chain couples TRBV14 to TRBJ1-4, with no clear D. CDR3 length: 15 amino acids. Germline V lookup: CDR1 SGHDN, CDR2 FVKESK. V dropped 1 base and J dropped 7 bases, with 13 bases sitting between them. The CDR3 loop is CASSQVGFSSEKLFF. The CDR3 nucleotides read TGTGCCAGCAGCCAAGTTGGCTTTTCTTCTGAAAAACTGTTTTTT.

The chain links TRBV29-1 to TRBJ2-1; 10 bases are a match to TRBD1. CDR3 length: 14 amino acids. J gave up 7 bases and V 7 bases, and 10 bases lay outside the gene matches. Germline CDR1 and CDR2: SQVTM and ANQGSEA. CDR3 residues: CSGHGQGVSNEQFF. The CDR3 DNA reads TGCAGCGGTCATGGACAGGGGGTTTCTAATGAGCAGTTCTTC.

The rearrangement uses TRBV4-3 and TRBJ2-1; 9 nucleotides agree with TRBD2. CDR3 length equals 14 residues. Germline V CDR1 and CDR2: LGHNA, YSLEER. The ends lost 4 bases at V and 9 bases at J; junction bases unmatched: 7. The CDR3 region has the DNA TGCGCCAGCAGCCCCCGGACTAGCGATGGTGAGCAGTTCTTC. The encoded protein is CASSPRTSDGEQFF.

The CDR3: CASSLGLATTDTQYF. The CDR3 DNA reads as TGTGCCAGCAGCCTGGGACTAGCAACCACAGATACGCAGTATTTT. The chain carries TRBV7-2 and TRBJ2-3; 9 bases line up with TRBD2. J lost 2 bases, V lost 5 bases, and 5 bases had no gene match. Germline values: CDR1 SGHTA, CDR2 FQGNSA. The CDR3 is made up of 15 amino acids.